A selection of T cell receptor beta chains follows, all from one sample in a study of OX40 agonist ivuxolimab in advanced cancers. Assay: immunoSEQ multiplex PCR; the TCRdb copy retains only in-frame clones and omits some. This table holds over 50,000 clones, around 86% found once. Sample: CD4+ or CD8+ T cells sorted from blood, taken in a trial of the OX40 agonist ivuxolimab. These receptors all come from an adult with an advanced solid tumor such as melanoma, head and neck, liver or kidney cancer. The CDR3 runs from the conserved cysteine through the conserved F or W. The D gene is left open where the match is weak. Expanded clones are given a class, and other clones once, few, many or no size at all.

-,TRBJ2-7,TRBV4-2,TRBD1,TGTGCCAGCAGCCAGGCCGAACCGGACAGGGGAGGCTACGAGCAGTACTTC,CASSQAEPDRGGYEQYF
-,TRBJ1-1,TRBV5-5,-,TGTGCCAGCACCGAAAATTGGGGAGGCACTGAAGCTTTCTTT,CASTENWGGTEAFF
-,TRBJ2-1,TRBV7-3,-,TGTGCCAGCAGCCCTTCCGCCGGGTATAACAATGAGCAGTTCTTC,CASSPSAGYNNEQFF
-,TRBJ2-2,TRBV27,-,TGTGCCAGCAGTTTCTTATTAAGAACCGGGGAGCTGTTTTTT,CASSFLLRTGELFF
-,TRBJ1-4,TRBV4-2,-,TGTGCCAGCAGCCCTATGGCTCAGGCCGAAAAACTGTTTTTT,CASSPMAQAEKLFF
once,TRBJ1-5,TRBV7-9,-,TGTGCCAGCAGCCCTACAGGGATCGGCAATCAGCCCCAGCATTTT,CASSPTGIGNQPQHF
-,TRBJ1-2,TRBV9,-,TGTGCCAGCAGCTCCACAGGGTACGGCTACACCTTC,CASSSTGYGYTF
-,TRBJ1-1,TRBV2,TRBD1,TGTGCCAGCAGTGGACAGGGAGGTTTCCTTGAAGCTTTCTTT,CASSGQGGFLEAFF
-,TRBJ1-2,TRBV7-2,TRBD1,TGTGCCAGCAGCTATACAGGGGTCGCCTATGGCTACACCTTC,CASSYTGVAYGYTF
-,TRBJ2-4,TRBV25-1,-,TGTGCCAGCAGTGAGGTGGAGGTGGAGGACATTCAGTACTTC,CASSEVEVEDIQYF
few,TRBJ2-5,TRBV13,-,TGTGCCAGCAGCTTAGGCGAAGGGCCAGAGACCCAGTACTTC,CASSLGEGPETQYF
-,TRBJ1-6,TRBV4-1,TRBD1,TGCGCCAGCAGCAACCGGGACAGCGATTCACCCCTCCACTTT,CASSNRDSDSPLHF
-,TRBJ2-1,TRBV5-6,-,TGTGCCAGCAGCTTGGTAGCGCTCAACAATGAGCAGTTCTTC,CASSLVALNNEQFF
-,TRBJ1-2,TRBV6-5,-,TGTGCCAGCAGTCCCCGACTTCTAGGCTATGGCTACACCTTC,CASSPRLLGYGYTF
-,TRBJ2-3,TRBV12-5,-,TGTGCTAGTGGTTTGGTACGAGAGCGTAGGGGGGATACGCAGTATTTT,CASGLVRERRGDTQYF
-,TRBJ2-6,TRBV7-9,-,TGTGCCAGCAGCGCTGACAGGCCAAGGGGCTCTGGGGCCAACGTCCTGACTTTC,CASSADRPRGSGANVLTF
-,TRBJ2-7,TRBV29-1,TRBD2,TGCAGCGTTGAAGCGGGGGGCTACGAGCAGTACTTC,CSVEAGGYEQYF
once,TRBJ2-4,TRBV7-2,-,TGTGCCAGCAGCCCGACAGGTTGGGACATTCAGTACTTC,CASSPTGWDIQYF
-,TRBJ2-6,TRBV19,-,TGTGCCAGTAGTCGCCTGGCTGGGGCCAACGTCCTGACTTTC,CASSRLAGANVLTF
-,TRBJ2-5,TRBV7-2,-,TGTGCCAGCAGCCCATCGCCCCTTGGGGAGACCCAGTACTTC,CASSPSPLGETQYF
-,TRBJ1-4,TRBV28,-,TGTGCCAGCAGTTTTCCTAATGAAAAACTGTTTTTT,CASSFPNEKLFF
few,TRBJ1-2,TRBV7-9,-,TGTGCCAGCAGCTTAGGGGGGCTCTATGGCTACACCTTC,CASSLGGLYGYTF
few,TRBJ2-3,TRBV12-5,TRBD1,TGTGCTAGTGGTTTGGCAGGGGGTCTGGCAGATACGCAGTATTTT,CASGLAGGLADTQYF
-,TRBJ2-3,TRBV7-8,-,TGTGCCAGCAGCTTGTTTAGTGTTCGAGAGGATCTCCCCACAGATACGCAGTATTTT,CASSLFSVREDLPTDTQYF